This T cell receptor beta chain derives from a study of shared clonotypes between healthy human individuals. Points from the study as a whole: In this cohort, only blood was sampled, and tissue repertoires likely differ.

Naive CD8 populations comprised CD45RO-negative cells positively selected for CCR7, excluding terminally differentiated effector memory CD45RA+ cells. The V end was cut by 7 bases, the J end by 0 bases, with 13 bases between. The CDR3 is 13 amino acids. Germline assignment: CDR1 SQVTM and CDR2 ANQGSEA. TCRdb's table, derived via immunoSEQ multiplex PCR, lists solely in-frame clones and lacks some. The table records 760,000 or so clones, 95% to 97% of them present only once. A remark on this clone: Its specificity is not known.

The TCR originated in a man under 40 in good health. Specimen: naive CD8+ T cells sorted from blood. This chain uses TRBV29-1 with TRBJ2-7; a possible D gene is TRBD2 (6 bases). Written as DNA, the CDR3 is TGCAGCGCCAGGACTACTAGCTCCTACGAGCAGTACTTC. Translated, it gives CSARTTSSYEQYF.